Listed below are T cell receptor beta chains from one sample, sequenced in a study of blood T cell repertoires in COVID-19. Some clones are missing from TCRdb's copy, which holds only in-frame ones; the method was immunoSEQ multiplex PCR. The sample yields over 200,000 clones, less than 90% seen once. Sample: peripheral blood. These receptors all come from a woman between 65 and 79 years old with active or convalescent COVID-19. Both conserved end residues are part of each CDR3. The D gene is left open where the match is weak. For some rows the clone size is stated as once, few or many, or as a class when expanded; others skip it.

TRBJ1-5 - - TRBV7-8 TGTGCCAGCAGCTCCAGCAGGGGTTTCGATCAGCCCCAGCATTTT CASSSSRGFDQPQHF
TRBJ2-1 TRBD2 - TRBV18 TGTGCCAGCTCACCCCAAGGACTAGCGGGCAATGAGCAGTTCTTC CASSPQGLAGNEQFF
TRBJ2-5 - few TRBV7-9 TGTGCCAGCCTACACCGGGACTTCCAAGAGACCCAGTACTTC CASLHRDFQETQYF
TRBJ2-1 TRBD2 once TRBV7-9 TGTGCCAGCAGCTCCCTGGGGACTAGCGGCCCGTACTCCTACAATGAGCAGTTCTTC CASSSLGTSGPYSYNEQFF
TRBJ1-5 TRBD1 few TRBV15 TGTGCCACCTCTAACGGGGCAGGGGGCGCCCAGCCCCAGCATTTT CATSNGAGGAQPQHF
TRBJ2-3 - - TRBV28 TGTGCCACCTCGGGGGACTCCACAGATACGCAGTATTTT CATSGDSTDTQYF
TRBJ2-5 - - TRBV5-4 TGTGCCAGCAGCCTTGACAGTCAAGAGACCCAGTACTTC CASSLDSQETQYF
TRBJ1-5 - - TRBV19 TGTGCCAGTAGTTTCACTGGACAGAGACGTCAGCCCCAGCATTTT CASSFTGQRRQPQHF
TRBJ2-1 - once TRBV19 TGTGCCAGTAGTGTCCGGGACTCAGACAATGAGCAGTTCTTC CASSVRDSDNEQFF
TRBJ2-2 TRBD1 - TRBV5-5 TGTGCCAGCAGCTTGGGGCCCCCGGGACAGGGGGGATCCGGGGAGCTGTTTTTT CASSLGPPGQGGSGELFF
TRBJ2-3 - once TRBV28 TGTGCCAGCATTCAGGTTGGGGATACGCAGTATTTT CASIQVGDTQYF
TRBJ1-2 - - TRBV30 TGTGCCTGGAGCGCGGACACAAGCTATGGCTACACCTTC CAWSADTSYGYTF
TRBJ1-4 - once TRBV6-5 TGTGCCACCGTGACGGGGGAAGCAACTAATGAAAAACTGTTTTTT CATVTGEATNEKLFF
TRBJ1-4 TRBD1 - TRBV28 TGTGCCAGCGGGGGACAGGCGGAAAAACTGTTTTTT CASGGQAEKLFF
TRBJ1-2 TRBD1 once TRBV4-3 TGCGCCAGCAGCAACCGACCAGGGGGTGGGGATGGCTACACCTTC CASSNRPGGGDGYTF
TRBJ2-1 TRBD2 - TRBV5-1 TGCGCCAGCAGCTTGGTGGCGGGAGGCCTCCCGGGGGAGCAGTTCTTC CASSLVAGGLPGEQFF
TRBJ2-1 TRBD2 - TRBV25-1 TGTGCCAGCAGTGAGTGGGGGCTAGCGGGAGTTGAGCAGTTCTTC CASSEWGLAGVEQFF
TRBJ2-7 - once TRBV11-2 TGTGCCAGCAGCTCCCTGTCAGGGGGGAGGTCCTACGAGCAGTACTTC CASSSLSGGRSYEQYF
TRBJ1-4 TRBD1 - TRBV9 TGTGCCAGCAGCGTAGCCGGGACAGGGGGCGAAAAACTGTTTTTT CASSVAGTGGEKLFF
TRBJ1-1 - - TRBV7-9 TGTGCCAGCAGCTCACAGGGTTTTGACTACACTGAAGCTTTCTTT CASSSQGFDYTEAFF
TRBJ1-6 - - TRBV30 TGTGCCTGGAGTGTATCTAGTGGCTCCAATTCACCCCTCCACTTT CAWSVSSGSNSPLHF
TRBJ2-4 TRBD1 - TRBV11-2 TGTGCCAGCAGATCGATTCGGGGACAGGCAGCCAAAAACATTCAGTACTTC CASRSIRGQAAKNIQYF
TRBJ2-1 TRBD2 - TRBV4-1 TGCGCCAGCAGCCAAGATCGTGGGCGGGAGGGCCTCGGGGATGAGCAGTTCTTC CASSQDRGREGLGDEQFF
TRBJ2-1 TRBD2 - TRBV3-1/TRBV3-2 TGTGCCAGCAGCCAAGATTTTGCTAGCGGGAGGAAGAATGAGCAGTTCTTC CASSQDFASGRKNEQFF
TRBJ1-1 TRBD1 - TRBV7-2 TGTGCCAGCAGCTCGACAGGGTCGGGGACTGAAGCTTTCTTT CASSSTGSGTEAFF
TRBJ1-2 TRBD1 - TRBV3-1/TRBV3-2 TGTGCCAGCAGCCACGGGACAGGAAAGAACGGCTACACCTTC CASSHGTGKNGYTF
TRBJ1-1 - few TRBV30 TGTGCCTGGAGTGCAAGACAGTTGACTGAAGCTTTCTTT CAWSARQLTEAFF
TRBJ1-1 - few TRBV7-9 TGTGCCAGCAGCTTAGGGGGCGTCACTGAAGCTTTCTTT CASSLGGVTEAFF
TRBJ2-7 - - TRBV29-1 TGCAGCGTTGACAGAGCAGGTGGAGGAGAGCAGTACTTC CSVDRAGGGEQYF
TRBJ2-3 TRBD2 - TRBV10-2 TGCGCCAGCAGTGAGCCCTGGACTAGCGGGAGGTTTGATACGCAGTATTTT CASSEPWTSGRFDTQYF
TRBJ1-1 - once TRBV18 TGTGCCAGCTCACCACCGGGACTTTACACTGAAGCTTTCTTT CASSPPGLYTEAFF
TRBJ2-7 TRBD2 - TRBV6-2/TRBV6-3 TGTGCCAGCAGTTACCCTCCTCGGACTAGACTAGGGGAGCAGTACTTC CASSYPPRTRLGEQYF
TRBJ1-2 TRBD1 - TRBV7-2 TGTGCCAGCAGCGTAGACAGGGAAAGGGGGTATTATGGCTACACCTTC CASSVDRERGYYGYTF
TRBJ1-2 - few TRBV6-5 TGTGCCAGCAAGACCTGGGGGCCCGACTATGGCTACACCTTC CASKTWGPDYGYTF
TRBJ2-7 - - TRBV9 TGCGCCAGCAGCGTAGAAGCGGAACCCTACGAGCAGTACTTC CASSVEAEPYEQYF
TRBJ1-2 TRBD1 - TRBV18 TGTGCCAGCTCACGGGGGACAGGGGGCGACTATGGCTACACCTTC CASSRGTGGDYGYTF
TRBJ2-7 TRBD2 - TRBV5-5 TGTGCCAGCAGCCCGTCGTCCGGGACTAGTTTCTACGAGCAGTACTTC CASSPSSGTSFYEQYF
TRBJ2-1 TRBD2 - TRBV7-8 TGTGCCAGCAGCCCCCTCCTTAGCGGGAGGTGGGTCAATGAGCAGTTCTTC CASSPLLSGRWVNEQFF
TRBJ1-2 - many TRBV7-2 TGTGCCAGCAGCTTAGCCCTTAGGGGTGGCTACACCTTC CASSLALRGGYTF
TRBJ2-2 - - TRBV7-2 TGTGCCAGCAGCTTAGCGTTTCTAGCTGCGAACACCGGGGAGCTGTTTTTT CASSLAFLAANTGELFF
TRBJ2-1 - - TRBV27 TGTGCCAGCGGGCGCCTAGGGGGGACGGGGGGCAATGAGCAGTTCTTC CASGRLGGTGGNEQFF
TRBJ1-2 - - TRBV12-3/TRBV12-4 TGTGCCAGCAGCAGCGGGGACCTAGGGGGCTACACCTTC CASSSGDLGGYTF
TRBJ2-1 - - TRBV29-1 TGCAGCGTTGAAAGGAGTCAATACAATGAGCAGTTCTTC CSVERSQYNEQFF
TRBJ1-3 TRBD1 - TRBV6-2/TRBV6-3 TGTGCCAGCAGTTTAATGGAGGGGGCAGCTGGAAACACCATATATTTT CASSLMEGAAGNTIYF
TRBJ1-1 - - TRBV24-1 TGTGCCACCAGTGATTATTATCTCGGGGGGGACACTGAAGCTTTCTTT CATSDYYLGGDTEAFF
TRBJ2-1 - - TRBV3-1/TRBV3-2 TGTGCCAGCAGCCAAAGTTCCGGGAATGAGCAGTTCTTC CASSQSSGNEQFF
TRBJ2-3 TRBD1 - TRBV3-1/TRBV3-2 TGTGCCAGCAGCCGACAGGGTTTTACAGATACGCAGTATTTT CASSRQGFTDTQYF
TRBJ2-7 TRBD1 few TRBV5-1 TGCGCCAGCAGCTCCTCCCCGGGACAGGGGACCTACGAGCAGTACTTC CASSSSPGQGTYEQYF
TRBJ1-1 TRBD1 - TRBV6-2/TRBV6-3 TGTGCCAGCAGCTCTCCGGACAGGGCACCTGAAGCTTTCTTT CASSSPDRAPEAFF
TRBJ2-1 TRBD2 - TRBV2 TGTGCCAGCAGAGATAGCGGGGGGCTCGATGAGCAGTTCTTC CASRDSGGLDEQFF
TRBJ2-7 TRBD2 - TRBV7-2 TGTGCCAGCAGTGAATATAGCGGGATCTACGAGCAGTACTTC CASSEYSGIYEQYF
TRBJ2-7 TRBD1 - TRBV4-3 TGCGCCAGCAGCCCGAGGGGCGGGACAGGGGATATCTACGAGCAGTACTTC CASSPRGGTGDIYEQYF
TRBJ1-2 - - TRBV4-1 TGCGCCAGCAGCCAAGTATCCGTCTCCTATGGCTACACCTTC CASSQVSVSYGYTF
TRBJ2-5 TRBD1 - TRBV5-1 TGCGCCAGCAGCCAAGGACAGGGGGTAAGGGAGACCCAGTACTTC CASSQGQGVRETQYF
TRBJ2-5 TRBD1 - TRBV5-1 TGCGCCAGCAGCTTGTGGGGACAGGCTCAAGAGACCCAGTACTTC CASSLWGQAQETQYF
TRBJ2-5 TRBD1 - TRBV3-1/TRBV3-2 TGTGCCAGCAGCCCCGGTGTCGACAGGGCATTCCTCCAAGAGACCCAGTACTTC CASSPGVDRAFLQETQYF
TRBJ2-2 TRBD2 - TRBV5-1 TGCGCCAGCAGCGGACCCCTGCTAGCGGCGAACACCGGGGAGCTGTTTTTT CASSGPLLAANTGELFF